This T cell receptor (beta chain) stems from a study of shared clonotypes between healthy human individuals. Study-level findings and limits: The study drew on few donors, limiting represented genetic and exposure-history diversity.

Assay: immunoSEQ multiplex PCR; the TCRdb copy retains only in-frame clones and omits some. Seen here are 1.6 million or so clones, 98% observed once, and the top ten hold under 0.45%. The germline CDR1 and CDR2 sequences are WNHNN and SYGVQD (reference sequence). CDR3 length: 15 residues. With 2 bases removed from V and 3 bases from J, the gap between germline ends came to 11 bases. Of note for this clone: Its antigen is undetermined.

The rearrangement joins TRBV10-1 to TRBJ2-1, with D possibly matching TRBD2 (5 bases). The sequenced material came from naive CD4+ T cells sorted from blood. Subset noted: CD45RA+ positively selected. This clonotype originated in a man aged 25 to 40 in good health. In DNA form, the CDR3 reads TGCGCCAGCAGTGAGCGGGGATTCGACTACAATGAGCAGTTCTTC. This translates into CASSERGFDYNEQFF.